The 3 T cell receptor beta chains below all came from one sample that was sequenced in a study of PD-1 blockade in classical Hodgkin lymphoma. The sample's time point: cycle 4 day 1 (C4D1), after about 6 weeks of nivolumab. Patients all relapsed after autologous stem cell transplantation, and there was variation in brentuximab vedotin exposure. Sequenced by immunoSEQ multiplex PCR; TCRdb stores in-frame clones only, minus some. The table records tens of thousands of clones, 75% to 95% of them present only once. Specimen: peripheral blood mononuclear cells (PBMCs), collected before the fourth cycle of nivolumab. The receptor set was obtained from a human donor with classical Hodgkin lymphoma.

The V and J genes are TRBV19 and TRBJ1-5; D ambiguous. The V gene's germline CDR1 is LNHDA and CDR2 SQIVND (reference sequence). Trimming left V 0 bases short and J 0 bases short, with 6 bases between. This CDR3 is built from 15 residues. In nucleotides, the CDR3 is TGTGCCAGTAGTATAGAACCATATAGCAATCAGCCCCAGCATTTT. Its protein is CASSIEPYSNQPQHF.

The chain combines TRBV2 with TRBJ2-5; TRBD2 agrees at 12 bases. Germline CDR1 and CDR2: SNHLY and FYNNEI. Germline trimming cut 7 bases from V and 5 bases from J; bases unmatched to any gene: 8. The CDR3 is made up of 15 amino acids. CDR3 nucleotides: TGTGCCAGCACAAAAGGGGGACTAGCGGGTGAGACCCAGTACTTC. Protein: CASTKGGLAGETQYF.

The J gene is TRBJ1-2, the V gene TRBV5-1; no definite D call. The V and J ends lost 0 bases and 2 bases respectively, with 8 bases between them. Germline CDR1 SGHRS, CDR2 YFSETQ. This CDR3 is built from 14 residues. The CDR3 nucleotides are TGCGCCAGCAGCTTGGCCCCGGACAACTATGGCTACACCTTC. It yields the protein CASSLAPDNYGYTF.